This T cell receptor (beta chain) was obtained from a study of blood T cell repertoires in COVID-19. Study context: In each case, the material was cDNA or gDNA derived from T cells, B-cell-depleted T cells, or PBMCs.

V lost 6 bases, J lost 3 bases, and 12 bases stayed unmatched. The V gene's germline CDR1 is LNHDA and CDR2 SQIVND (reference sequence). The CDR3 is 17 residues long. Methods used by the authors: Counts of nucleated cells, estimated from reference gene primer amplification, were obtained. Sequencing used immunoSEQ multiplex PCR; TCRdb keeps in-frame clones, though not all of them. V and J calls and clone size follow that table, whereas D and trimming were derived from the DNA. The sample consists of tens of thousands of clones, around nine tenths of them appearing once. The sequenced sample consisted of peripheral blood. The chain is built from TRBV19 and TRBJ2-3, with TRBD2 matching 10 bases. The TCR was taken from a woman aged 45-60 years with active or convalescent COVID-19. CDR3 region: CASSETLAGVGTDTQYF. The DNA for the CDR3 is TGTGCCAGTAGCGAGACTCTAGCGGGAGTGGGGACAGATACGCAGTATTTT.